Included here is one T cell receptor (beta chain) sequence, with context. Germline CDR1 is SGHTA and CDR2 is FQGTGA. This CDR3 spans 15 amino acids. V was clipped by 4 bases and J by 3 bases, with 14 bases between them. Libraries were prepared by immunoSEQ multiplex PCR; TCRdb keeps only in-frame clonotypes and omits some of them. The repertoire holds over 85,000 clones, with 80% to 90% as singletons. This sample is part of a study of blood T cell repertoires in COVID-19. Study details: Sites across the United States, Italy and Spain contributed samples from acute and convalescent COVID-19.

This chain uses TRBV7-3 with TRBJ2-3; D possibly corresponds to TRBD2 (6 bases). The TCR originated in a woman aged 55-69 years with acute or convalescent COVID-19. The sequencing sample was made of peripheral blood. CDR3 sequence: CASSWAAGTTDTQYF. The DNA for the CDR3 is TGTGCCAGCAGCTGGGCGGCGGGGACTACAGATACGCAGTATTTT.